The present T cell receptor beta chain was sequenced within a study of blood T cell repertoires in COVID-19. At the level of the study: Collection of acute and convalescent COVID-19 samples took place in the United States, Italy and Spain. Sources were T cells, B-cell-depleted T cells, or PBMCs; the material itself was cDNA or gDNA.

In the study's own analysis: Amplification of reference gene primers provided the estimated nucleated cell counts. The assay was immunoSEQ multiplex PCR, and TCRdb's table has in-frame clones only and misses some. V, J and clone size are those of that table, while D and trimming were read from the DNA. The table lists roughly 440,000 clones, approximately 88% of them singletons. Patients from Seattle were sampled longitudinally, starting during active infection. The CDR3 runs to 16 residues. V was pared by 1 base and J by 6 bases, with 9 bases of the junction left unmatched. CDR1 and CDR2 from the germline V gene are MNHNS and SASEGT.

The chain couples TRBV6-1 to TRBJ2-3, with 8 bases that match TRBD2. This TCR was recovered from a woman aged 45-59 years with COVID-19, enrolled during active disease. The sample comprised peripheral blood. In nucleotides, the CDR3 is TGTGCCAGCAGTGAAGTACTAGCGGCTGGTTCGGATACGCAGTATTTT. Protein product: CASSEVLAAGSDTQYF.